This TCR beta chain emerged from a study of T-cell memory formation after mild COVID-19. TCRdb processed the 5' RACE reads anew with MiXCR; each CDR3 protein has one entry. This table holds about 350,000 distinct CDR3 sequences, 20% to 25% found once. General study points: Confirmation was lacking for SARS-CoV-2 specificity of second-wave clones that peaked on day 37.

This clonotype has a handful of counts. Its matching antigen is unknown. There are 15 residues in the CDR3. V lost 10 bases to trimming and J lost 2 bases; unmatched junction nucleotides: 6. Germline CDR1 is SNHLY and CDR2 is FYNNEI. The receptor's source is a young man who had mild COVID-19 (a few samples of this study predate the infection). Cell type and time point are not known. The chain recombines TRBV2 with TRBJ2-5, with TRBD2 matching 14 bases. The specimen sequenced was PBMCs or a T cell subset sorted from them (not recorded which). The CDR3 bases are TGTGCCATTGGGGGACTAGCGGGGGAGCAAGAGACCCAGTACTTC. Its protein is CAIGGLAGEQETQYF.